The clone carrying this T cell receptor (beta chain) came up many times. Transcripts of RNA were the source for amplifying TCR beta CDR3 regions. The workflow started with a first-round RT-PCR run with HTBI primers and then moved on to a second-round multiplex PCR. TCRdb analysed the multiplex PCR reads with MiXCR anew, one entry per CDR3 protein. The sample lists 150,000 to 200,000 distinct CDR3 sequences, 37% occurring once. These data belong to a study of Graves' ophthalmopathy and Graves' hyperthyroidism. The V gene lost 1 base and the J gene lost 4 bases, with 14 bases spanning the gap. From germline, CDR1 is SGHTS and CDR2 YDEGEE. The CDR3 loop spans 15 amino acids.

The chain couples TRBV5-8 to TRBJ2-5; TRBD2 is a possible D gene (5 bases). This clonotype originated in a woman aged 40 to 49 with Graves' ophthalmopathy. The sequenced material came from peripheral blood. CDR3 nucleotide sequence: TGTGCCAGCAGCTTGCGTAGCGCCAGCCTAGAGACCCAGTACTTC. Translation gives CASSLRSASLETQYF.